The 17 T cell receptor beta chains below come from one sample, sequenced in a study of blood T cell repertoires in COVID-19 (dated by TCRdb to 2020 to 2022). The library came from the immunoSEQ multiplex PCR assay. TCRdb re-hosts the immuneACCESS table, in-frame sequences only. Its copies lack some clones; in the studies checked, an unresolved V gene accounts for under half of them, and the cause for the rest is not known. The sample data list under 200,000 clones, and roughly 90% of these were observed just once. The ten largest clones represent 1.5% to 2% of the sample. Sequencing was done on a sample of peripheral blood. These receptors all come from a man aged 18 to 35 with active or convalescent COVID-19.

The gene calls are TRBV6-6 and TRBJ2-7, with D perhaps matching TRBD1 (6 bases). The germline V gene has CDR1 MNHNY and CDR2 SVGAGI (reference sequence). The V and J ends lost 6 bases and 4 bases respectively, with 16 bases between them. The CDR3 length is 14 residues. The CDR3 sequence: CASSPTGSSYEQYF. The CDR3 nucleotides read TGTGCCAGCAGCCCGACAGGATCCAGTTACGAGCAGTACTTC.

Written as DNA, the CDR3 is TGTGCCAGCAGCTTGGACAGGGGCGGCTACGAGCAGTACTTC. Protein: CASSLDRGGYEQYF. The gene calls are TRBV5-4 and TRBJ2-7; 7 nucleotides line up with TRBD1. J was trimmed by 3 bases and V by 0 bases; bases with no gene match: 3. The germline CDR1 and CDR2 sequences are SGHNT and YYREEE (reference sequence). This CDR3 contains 14 residues.

The J gene is TRBJ1-2, the V gene TRBV11-2; no firm D call. Germline V CDR1 and CDR2: SGHAT, FQNNGV. Trimming removed 3 bases at V and 4 bases at J, with 6 bases between. The CDR3 is 12 residues long. CDR3 sequence: CASSLNGYGYTF. As DNA, the CDR3 is TGTGCCAGCAGCTTGAACGGCTATGGCTACACCTTC.

The CDR3 loop is CASSTLGQGAGYGYTF. Here the CDR3 DNA reads TGTGCCAGTAGTACACTAGGACAGGGGGCGGGGTATGGCTACACCTTC. The chain uses TRBV19 and TRBJ1-2; 11 nucleotides agree with TRBD1. Germline CDR1 reads LNHDA; CDR2 reads SQIVND (reference sequence). V was clipped by 4 bases and J by 5 bases; unmatched bases: 9. This CDR3 is 16 amino acids long.

The rearrangement joins TRBV3-1 (or the pseudogene TRBV3-2) to TRBJ1-2, with 7 bases identical to TRBD1. With 4 bases clipped from V and 4 bases from J, the junction kept 6 bases outside the gene matches. The CDR3 loop spans 14 amino acids. Germline V gene lookup returns CDR1 LGHDT and CDR2 YNNKEL (reference sequence). In nucleotides, the CDR3 is TGTGCCAGCAGCCGAGACAGGGTTATCTATGGCTACACCTTC. Translation: CASSRDRVIYGYTF.

This clone showed up just once. The chain couples TRBV5-6 to TRBJ1-3, with 7 positions matching TRBD1. V shed 4 bases, J shed 0 bases, and the junction held 1 base outside the gene matches. This CDR3 region has 14 residues. Germline CDR1 reads SGHDT; CDR2 reads YYEEEE. CDR3 residues: CASSGTDSGNTIYF. CDR3 DNA sequence: TGTGCCAGCAGCGGGACAGACTCTGGAAACACCATATATTTT.

The chain employs TRBV4-3 and TRBJ2-3, with a possible D match to TRBD1 (8 bases). Germline-derived CDR1 and CDR2 are LGHNA and YSLEER. V lost 3 bases, J lost 3 bases, and 16 bases lay in between. The CDR3 contains 16 residues. The chain's CDR3 is CASSQENRGGTDTQYF. In nucleotides, the CDR3 is TGCGCCAGCAGCCAGGAAAACAGGGGGGGAACAGATACGCAGTATTTT.

The J gene is TRBJ2-3, the V gene TRBV5-1, with 9 bases that match TRBD2. The CDR3 covers 16 residues. Germline CDR1 is SGHRS and CDR2 is YFSETQ. The J segment lost 8 bases and the V segment lost 0 bases, leaving 10 bases of the junction unmatched. DNA of the CDR3: TGCGCCAGCAGCTTGGTGGCTGAGCGGGGGGCCAGTACGCAGTATTTT. Its protein is CASSLVAERGASTQYF.

This chain links TRBV19 with TRBJ1-1; D is ambiguous. V shed 6 bases and J shed 1 base, with 9 bases lying between them. This CDR3 spans 13 amino acids. The germline V gene encodes CDR1 LNHDA and CDR2 SQIVND (reference sequence). As DNA, the CDR3 is TGTGCCAGTAGAGGAGAATCGAACACTGAAGCTTTCTTT. Protein sequence: CASRGESNTEAFF.

The V gene is TRBV4-3, the J gene TRBJ2-1; 7 bases agree with TRBD2. The CDR3 covers 18 residues. With V trimmed by 2 bases and J by 6 bases, 16 bases remained unmatched. Germline V gives CDR1 LGHNA, CDR2 YSLEER. The CDR3 nucleotides are TGCGCCAGCAGCCAATTTCCCCATCAGACTAGCTTGGGCAATGAGCAGTTCTTC. Amino acids: CASSQFPHQTSLGNEQFF.

The genes are TRBV3-1 (or the pseudogene TRBV3-2) and TRBJ1-1, with no clear D. CDR1 and CDR2 from the germline V gene are LGHDT and YNNKEL (reference sequence). CDR3 length equals 14 residues. V lost 3 bases, J lost 9 bases, and 17 bases lay in between. The CDR3 nucleotides are TGTGCCAGCAGCCAGCTGCTTTCCAGCGTGCAAGCTTTCTTT. It codes for CASSQLLSSVQAFF.

This clone was detected many times. Written as DNA, the CDR3 is TGTGCCAGCAGTTTCGGACAGGGGGTTTATCAGCCCCAGCATTTT. Its translation: CASSFGQGVYQPQHF. V and J are TRBV28 and TRBJ1-5; 10 bases align to TRBD1. Germline-derived CDR1 and CDR2 are MDHEN and SYDVKM. The CDR3 has 15 amino acids. Germline trimming cut 3 bases from V and 5 bases from J; bases unmatched to any gene: 4.

A remark on this clone: This sample includes further DNA sequences coding for the same CDR3. The J gene is TRBJ1-2, the V gene TRBV7-9, with 8 positions matching TRBD1. V trimming: 4 bases; J trimming: 4 bases; junction bases outside the gene matches: 5. Germline assignment: CDR1 SEHNR and CDR2 FQNEAQ (reference sequence). The length of the CDR3 is 14 residues. This CDR3 is CASSSGQGAYGYTF. The CDR3 DNA reads as TGTGCCAGCAGCTCCGGACAGGGAGCCTATGGCTACACCTTC.

This rearrangement joins TRBV6-6 to TRBJ1-2; possibly TRBD1 for D (5 bases). V was shortened by 4 bases and J by 2 bases, with 14 bases between the two germline ends. Germline V gives CDR1 MNHNY, CDR2 SVGAGI (reference sequence). The CDR3 covers 15 residues. The DNA of the CDR3 is TGTGCCAGCAGTTCAAGGCAGGGCGTAAACTATGGCTACACCTTC. Protein: CASSSRQGVNYGYTF.

V gene TRBV30 combines with J gene TRBJ2-5; TRBD1 might be the D (6 bases). V was pared by 1 base and J by 4 bases, with 13 bases between. The CDR3 spans 14 residues. The V gene's germline CDR1 is GTSNPN and CDR2 SVGIG (reference sequence). In DNA form, the CDR3 reads TGTGCCTGGAGTGCTGGGTCAGGGGTAGAGACCCAGTACTTC. Encoded protein: CAWSAGSGVETQYF.

The chain has TRBV13 and TRBJ2-7, with TRBD1 identical over 9 bases. After removal of 5 bases from V and 6 bases from J, the junction contained 8 bases not matched to a gene. Germline CDR1 and CDR2: PRHDT and FYEKMQ (reference sequence). CDR3 size: 14 residues. The CDR3 bases are TGTGCCAGCAGCGCGGACAGGGGTGGATCCGAGCAGTACTTC. This codes for CASSADRGGSEQYF.

The chain links TRBV3-1 (or the pseudogene TRBV3-2) to TRBJ2-2; D possibly corresponds to TRBD1 (5 bases). Trimming stripped 1 base from V and 4 bases from J, with 13 bases between. Germline V gives CDR1 LGHDT, CDR2 YNNKEL (reference sequence). The length of the CDR3 is 16 residues. CDR3 coding DNA: TGTGCCAGCAGCCAAGGTACAGGTCACCCCACCGGGGAGCTGTTTTTT. Protein product: CASSQGTGHPTGELFF.